The 17 T cell receptor beta chains in this list originate from one sample, sequenced in a study of regulatory dendritic cells for organ transplantation. CFSE-labeled sorted T cells met regulatory or mature dendritic cells for roughly 5 days. These TCRs are of unknown antigen specificity. TCRdb's table, derived via immunoSEQ multiplex PCR, lists solely in-frame clones and lacks some. Found here are 12,000 or so clones, about 70% of them singletons; the top ten hold approximately 0.63%. The sample was naive CD4+ T cells from blood cultured with regulatory dendritic cells. The subset: CD45RA+ naive T cells. Receptors originate from a human donor in good health.

The V and J genes are TRBV11-2 and TRBJ2-3; D possibly corresponds to TRBD2 (6 bases). The germline CDR1 and CDR2 sequences are SGHAT and FQNNGV. The CDR3 runs to 16 residues. Trimming removed 2 bases from V and 6 bases from J, with 18 bases in between. CDR3 sequence reads: CASSLLARSRGDTQYF. CDR3 in DNA: TGTGCCAGCAGCTTATTAGCCAGGTCCCGGGGGGATACGCAGTATTTT. Filled out from reference TRBV11-2 and TRBJ2-3, the complete variable domain reads EAGVAQSPRYKIIEKRQSVAFWCNPISGHATLYWYQQILGQGPKLLIQFQNNGVVDDSQLPKDRFSAERLKGVDSTLKIQPAKLEDSAVYLCASSLLARSRGDTQYFGPGTRLTVL.

Note on this clone: Sequence at one end of the junction differs from germline and may be a read error. The rearrangement uses TRBV4-1 and TRBJ2-1; tentatively, D is TRBD1 or TRBD2 (6 bases each). Per the germline V gene, CDR1 is MGHRA and CDR2 is YSYEKL. The CDR3 is 16 residues long. The chain's CDR3 is CASRQGGRSLYNEQFF. CDR3 DNA sequence: TGCGCCAGCAGACAAGGGGGGAGGTCCCTCTACAATGAGCAGTTCTTC.

The V gene is TRBV5-1, the J gene TRBJ2-7, with 9 bases lining up with TRBD2. This CDR3 spans 15 amino acids. Germline-derived CDR1 and CDR2 are SGHRS and YFSETQ. J gave up 2 bases and V 0 bases, and 3 bases lay outside the gene matches. CDR3 sequence: CASSLDSGGPYEQYF. The CDR3 DNA reads TGCGCCAGCAGCTTGGATAGCGGGGGCCCCTACGAGCAGTACTTC.

The chain couples TRBV5-1 to TRBJ1-6; D gene uncertain. The CDR3 spans 14 residues. Germline CDR1 reads SGHRS; CDR2 reads YFSETQ. Deletions cut 0 bases from V and 7 bases from J, with 8 bases between. CDR3 DNA: TGCGCCAGCAGCTTGGGGGAGCCCAATTCACCCCTCCACTTT. Translated: CASSLGEPNSPLHF.

J is TRBJ2-3 and V is TRBV5-6; 10 bases are shared with TRBD2. CDR1 is SGHDT and CDR2 is YYEEEE in the germline V gene. The V and J ends lost 4 bases and 4 bases, in that order; junction bases with no gene match: 3. The CDR3 extends over 14 amino acids. This CDR3 reads CASSLSGGADTQYF. The CDR3 DNA follows: TGTGCCAGCAGCCTCAGCGGGGGGGCAGATACGCAGTATTTT.

This clone was found a few times. The chain recombines TRBV6-5 with TRBJ2-7, with D hard to call. Trimming took 4 bases from V and 3 from J, leaving 4 bases between them. Germline lookup yields CDR1 MNHEY and CDR2 SVGAGI. The CDR3 runs 11 residues. CDR3: CASSSNYEQYF. The DNA for the CDR3 is TGTGCCAGCAGTTCAAACTACGAGCAGTACTTC.

The chain recombines TRBV2 with TRBJ1-5, with D possibly matching TRBD1 (5 bases). CDR1 SNHLY and CDR2 FYNNEI come from the germline V gene. The V gene lost 7 bases and the J gene lost 0 bases, with 10 bases spanning the gap. The CDR3 is made up of 14 amino acids. CDR3 nucleotide sequence: TGTGCCAGCAATAAAGGGGATAGCAATCAGCCCCAGCATTTT. Translating it yields CASNKGDSNQPQHF.

The chain has TRBV5-4 and TRBJ1-1; a possible D gene is TRBD1 (6 bases). This CDR3 spans 17 amino acids. Germline loops: CDR1 SGHNT, CDR2 YYREEE (reference sequence). With 0 bases removed from V and 1 base from J, the gap between germline ends came to 16 bases. The CDR3 sequence is CASSLVGRGLSNTEAFF. The CDR3 nucleotides read TGTGCCAGCAGCTTGGTGGGCAGGGGCCTTTCGAACACTGAAGCTTTCTTT.

This clone is a singleton in its sample. This chain links TRBV27 with TRBJ2-1; no firm D call. The CDR3 covers 15 residues. V dropped 4 bases and J dropped 4 bases, with 14 bases sitting between them. Germline loops: CDR1 MNHEY, CDR2 SMNVEV (reference sequence). This chain's CDR3 is CASSSRSGNYNEQFF. As DNA, the CDR3 is TGTGCCAGCAGTTCTCGGAGTGGAAATTACAATGAGCAGTTCTTC.

V and J are TRBV5-4 and TRBJ1-1; TRBD1 matches 7 bases. This CDR3 contains 13 residues. Germline-derived CDR1 and CDR2 are SGHNT and YYREEE (reference sequence). V dropped 6 bases and J dropped 6; count of bases not matched to a gene: 8. CDR3 nucleotides: TGTGCCAGCATCTTACAGGGGAGCGCTGAAGCTTTCTTT. Translating it yields CASILQGSAEAFF.

V is TRBV4-2 and J is TRBJ2-2; 7 bases agree with TRBD1. Germline CDR1 reads LGHNA; CDR2 reads YNFKEQ. The J segment lost 4 bases and the V segment lost 0 bases, leaving 14 bases of the junction unmatched. The CDR3 contains 19 residues. The DNA for the CDR3 is TGTGCCAGCAGCCAAGATTGGAACTCCGGGACAGATATCACCGGGGAGCTGTTTTTT. Protein: CASSQDWNSGTDITGELFF.

This clone turned up a few times. The chain recombines TRBV2 with TRBJ1-1; 8 bases are a match to TRBD1. V lost 5 bases and J lost 4; bases outside the gene matches: 9. There are 15 residues in the CDR3. Per the germline V gene, CDR1 is SNHLY and CDR2 is FYNNEI. The CDR3: CASSPSGQGATEAFF. CDR3 nucleotides: TGTGCCAGCAGTCCCTCTGGACAGGGCGCCACTGAAGCTTTCTTT. The complete variable domain, with remaining parts taken from reference TRBV2 and TRBJ1-1, reads EPEVTQTPSHQVTQMGQEVILRCVPISNHLYFYWYRQILGQKVEFLVSFYNNEISEKSEIFDDQFSVERPDGSNFTLKIRSTKLEDSAMYFCASSPSGQGATEAFFGQGTRLTVV.

The chain carries TRBV5-4 and TRBJ1-2, with 8 bases that match TRBD1. The ends lost 5 bases at V and 4 bases at J; junction bases unmatched: 4. This CDR3 is 13 amino acids long. Germline lookup yields CDR1 SGHNT and CDR2 YYREEE (reference sequence). CDR3 coding DNA: TGTGCCAGCAGTTCGGACAGGGTCTATGGCTACACCTTC. Protein product: CASSSDRVYGYTF.

This chain connects TRBV5-1 to TRBJ1-1; 10 bases agree with TRBD1. The germline V gene has CDR1 SGHRS and CDR2 YFSETQ. The CDR3 length is 14 residues. J gave up 6 bases and V 0 bases, and 2 bases lay outside the gene matches. The CDR3 DNA sequence: TGCGCCAGCAGCTTGGCCGGGACAGGGGCTGAAGCTTTCTTT. This codes for CASSLAGTGAEAFF.

Here the CDR3 reads CASSQGTGGMADTQYF. The CDR3 region has the DNA TGTGCCAGCTCACAAGGGACAGGGGGTATGGCAGATACGCAGTATTTT. The chain has TRBV18 and TRBJ2-3, with 11 bases aligning to TRBD1. The CDR3 consists of 16 residues. Germline V gene lookup returns CDR1 KGHSH and CDR2 LQKENI. V lost 4 bases to trimming and J lost 4 bases; unmatched junction nucleotides: 7.

The CDR3: CASSVYHAGGSDGYTF. The CDR3 nucleotides are TGTGCCAGCAGCGTATACCATGCAGGGGGCTCGGATGGCTACACCTTC. The V and J genes are TRBV27 and TRBJ1-2, with 8 bases identical to TRBD1. Germline V gene sequence: CDR1 MNHEY, CDR2 SMNVEV (reference sequence). Germline trimming cut 6 bases from V and 6 bases from J; bases unmatched to any gene: 15. The CDR3 has 16 residues.

The chain couples TRBV10-3 to TRBJ2-7, with 9 positions matching TRBD1. Germline CDR1 reads ENHRY; CDR2 reads SYGVKD. The CDR3 extends over 13 amino acids. The V gene end was trimmed by 6 bases and the J gene end by 4 bases; junction bases not matched to a gene: 4. CDR3 coding DNA: TGTGCCATCAGACAGGGGGCGGAATACGAGCAGTACTTC. Translating gives CAIRQGAEYEQYF.